The 25 T cell receptor beta chains in this list originate from one sample, sequenced in a study of cytomegalovirus exposure and HLA in healthy donors. A multiplex PCR was run with 60 Vbeta primers and 13 Jbeta primers. The protocol was immunoSEQ multiplex PCR, while the TCRdb copy is restricted to in-frame clones and leaves out a portion. In the table there are about 130,000 clones, 60% to 80% of which are singletons. What was sequenced was PBMCs. The source of these receptors is a male donor in good health and CMV-seronegative.

The J gene is TRBJ2-7, the V gene TRBV7-3; D remains unclear. The CDR3 loop spans 15 amino acids. V lost 2 bases, J lost 3 bases, and 14 bases lay in between. Germline assignment: CDR1 SGHTA and CDR2 FQGTGA. The CDR3 nucleotides read TGTGCCAGCAGCTTAGGGCAGAGTAGTTTCTACGAGCAGTACTTC. This codes for CASSLGQSSFYEQYF.

The chain links TRBV5-4 to TRBJ2-3; D might be TRBD2 (6 bases). This CDR3 is 15 amino acids long. V gave up 2 bases and J gave up 0 bases, with 10 bases separating them. Germline values: CDR1 SGHNT, CDR2 YYREEE (reference sequence). The CDR3 loop is CASSFYGGSTDTQYF. CDR3 DNA sequence: TGTGCCAGCAGCTTTTACGGGGGTAGCACAGATACGCAGTATTTT.

The rearrangement uses TRBV5-1 and TRBJ2-5, with TRBD2 matching over 9 bases. V dropped 4 bases and J dropped 4; count of bases not matched to a gene: 5. CDR3 size: 14 residues. The germline gives CDR1 SGHRS, CDR2 YFSETQ. The CDR3 sequence: CASSAGGAPETQYF. The CDR3 DNA is TGCGCCAGCAGCGCGGGGGGGGCCCCAGAGACCCAGTACTTC.

The rearrangement uses TRBV14 and TRBJ2-3; possibly TRBD2 for D (6 bases). V was shortened by 4 bases and J by 2 bases, with 13 bases between the two germline ends. The CDR3 totals 15 residues. The germline V gene encodes CDR1 SGHDN and CDR2 FVKESK. The DNA of the CDR3 is TGTGCCAGCAGCCCTCTAGGGAGGACCACAGATACGCAGTATTTT. It codes for CASSPLGRTTDTQYF.

The chain couples TRBV23-1 to TRBJ1-4; D not certain. TRBV23-1 is noted as an ORF with a role that remains uncertain. Trimming shortened V by 6 bases and J by 0 bases, and 11 bases separated the two germline ends. The CDR3 is made up of 15 amino acids. The CDR3 is CASRARKATNEKLFF. CDR3 coding DNA: TGCGCCAGCAGAGCTAGGAAGGCAACTAATGAAAAACTGTTTTTT.

The chain recombines TRBV4-1 with TRBJ1-2, with 8 bases aligning to TRBD1. V lost 1 base and J lost 2; bases outside the gene matches: 3. This CDR3 has 15 residues. Germline CDR1 reads MGHRA; CDR2 reads YSYEKL. The CDR3 sequence: CASSQGQGANYGYTF. The CDR3 DNA reads as TGCGCCAGCAGCCAAGGCCAGGGGGCGAACTATGGCTACACCTTC.

The V gene is TRBV27, the J gene TRBJ2-4; TRBD1 matches at 8 bases. The CDR3 has 20 amino acids. Looked up from germline, CDR1 is MNHEY and CDR2 is SMNVEV (reference sequence). Trimming took 0 bases from V and 0 from J; bases not matched to a gene: 13. CDR3 nucleotide sequence: TGTGCCAGCAGTTTATCGACGACAGGGGTCACTCCCATAGCCAAAAACATTCAGTACTTC. Translated, it gives CASSLSTTGVTPIAKNIQYF.

This chain links TRBV30 with TRBJ2-7, with 12 bases fitting TRBD2. Germline CDR1 GTSNPN, CDR2 SVGIG (reference sequence). This CDR3 is 14 amino acids long. Germline trimming cut 2 bases from V and 3 bases from J; bases unmatched to any gene: 2. CDR3 amino acids: CAWSTTSGGYEQYF. CDR3 coding DNA: TGTGCCTGGAGTACGACTAGCGGGGGCTACGAGCAGTACTTC.

The CDR3 spells CASQRGGSLSGELFF. The DNA for the CDR3 is TGTGCCAGTCAAAGGGGGGGTTCCTTATCCGGGGAGCTGTTTTTT. The chain carries TRBV28 and TRBJ2-2, with D possibly matching TRBD2 (7 bases). Germline V lookup: CDR1 MDHEN, CDR2 SYDVKM. Between the trimmed V and J ends, which lost 9 bases and 6 bases, there was a span of 20 bases. The length of the CDR3 is 15 residues.

The gene calls are TRBV27 and TRBJ2-1; perhaps TRBD2 as D (5 bases). The CDR3 length is 16 residues. The V gene's germline CDR1 is MNHEY and CDR2 SMNVEV (reference sequence). With 4 bases removed from V and 4 bases from J, the gap between germline ends came to 17 bases. DNA of the CDR3: TGTGCCAGCAGTTCCTCCTGGAGGATACAATACAATGAGCAGTTCTTC. This gives the protein CASSSSWRIQYNEQFF.

This chain joins TRBV7-3 and TRBJ2-1; possibly TRBD2 for D (6 bases). Germline loops: CDR1 SGHTA, CDR2 FQGTGA. The V and J ends lost 1 base and 5 bases respectively, with 12 bases between them. CDR3 length: 15 amino acids. The CDR3 spells CASSLSGIMDNEQFF. CDR3 sequence (DNA): TGTGCCAGCAGCTTAAGCGGGATAATGGACAATGAGCAGTTCTTC.

This clone was seen more than once but under ten times. CDR3 region: CASSQEPLTGGTYNSPLHF. CDR3 DNA sequence: TGCGCCAGCAGCCAGGAACCCCTGACAGGGGGGACCTATAATTCACCCCTCCACTTT. The chain carries TRBV4-3 and TRBJ1-6; 9 bases map to TRBD1. The germline gives CDR1 LGHNA, CDR2 YSLEER. This CDR3 is 19 amino acids long. The V gene end was trimmed by 3 bases and the J gene end by 2 bases; junction bases not matched to a gene: 11.

The genes are TRBV30 and TRBJ2-2; D perhaps matches TRBD1 (5 bases). Trimming left V 2 bases short and J 6 bases short, with 7 bases between. The CDR3 is made up of 12 amino acids. CDR1 and CDR2 from the germline V gene are GTSNPN and SVGIG (reference sequence). DNA of the CDR3: TGTGCCTGGAGTCGACAGTCCGGGGAGCTGTTTTTT. Translating it yields CAWSRQSGELFF.

This clone was counted only a few times. The CDR3, as DNA: TGTGCCAGCAAGCAGAGGGGGTTTGGTTCACCCCTCCACTTT. Translating it yields CASKQRGFGSPLHF. This chain joins TRBV27 and TRBJ1-6; a possible D gene is TRBD1 (6 bases). V shed 7 bases and J shed 9 bases, with 16 bases lying between them. The CDR3 contains 14 residues. CDR1 is MNHEY, CDR2 SMNVEV, per germline (reference sequence).

On this clone itself: A junction boundary mismatches the germline segment, possibly from a read error. This chain uses TRBV19 with TRBJ1-5; possibly TRBD1 for D (5 bases). The CDR3 covers 15 residues. Germline V gene lookup returns CDR1 LNHDA and CDR2 SQIVND (reference sequence). CDR3 in DNA: TGTGCCAGTAGTATAGTACTCGGGGGGAATCGGCCCCAGCATTTT. Translating gives CASSIVLGGNRPQHF.

The CDR3 DNA follows: TGTGCCAGCTCACCACCGGTTCAGGGAACCGATGAGCAGTTCTTC. Translating it yields CASSPPVQGTDEQFF. The chain recombines TRBV18 with TRBJ2-1; D perhaps matches TRBD1 (5 bases). Germline V gene data show CDR1 as KGHSH and CDR2 as LQKENI. The CDR3 extends over 15 amino acids. The germline V and J ends were trimmed by 0 bases and 8 bases, with 14 bases remaining between them.

The chain links TRBV5-1 to TRBJ1-1; a possible D gene is TRBD1 (5 bases). Trimming stripped 3 bases from V and 6 bases from J, with 15 bases between. Germline V gene lookup returns CDR1 SGHRS and CDR2 YFSETQ. CDR3 size: 14 residues. CDR3 in amino acids: CASSSRGGSAEAFF. CDR3 coding DNA: TGCGCCAGCAGCTCTCGGGGGGGGTCGGCTGAAGCTTTCTTT.

This rearrangement joins TRBV28 to TRBJ1-2, with D tentatively TRBD1 (6 bases). Deletions cut 4 bases from V and 3 bases from J, with 12 bases between. The length of the CDR3 is 14 residues. Germline CDR1 and CDR2: MDHEN and SYDVKM. In nucleotides, the CDR3 is TGTGCCAGCAGTTCCCAGGGGAGGGACTATGGCTACACCTTC. It encodes CASSSQGRDYGYTF.

This sequence joins TRBV19 and TRBJ1-5; D is perhaps TRBD1 (6 bases). There are 16 residues in the CDR3. Trimming removed 5 bases from V and 3 bases from J, with 17 bases in between. Germline-derived CDR1 and CDR2 are LNHDA and SQIVND (reference sequence). CDR3 in amino acids: CASSQNRGAPNQPQHF. As DNA, the CDR3 is TGTGCCAGTAGTCAGAACCGGGGGGCGCCCAATCAGCCCCAGCATTTT.

The chain joins TRBV19 to TRBJ2-1; 7 bases agree with TRBD2. Germline V gene sequence: CDR1 LNHDA, CDR2 SQIVND (reference sequence). V lost 6 bases and J lost 7; bases outside the gene matches: 15. The CDR3 consists of 16 residues. The DNA for the CDR3 is TGTGCCAGTAGGGGGGGGTGGGCAGGGAATACGAATGAGCAGTTCTTC. Encoded protein: CASRGGWAGNTNEQFF.

This clone was observed a handful of times. The chain links TRBV5-6 to TRBJ1-4, with 11 bases lining up with TRBD1. The CDR3 has 16 residues. J lost 4 bases, V lost 4 bases, and 6 bases had no gene match. From germline, CDR1 is SGHDT and CDR2 YYEEEE. The CDR3 DNA sequence: TGTGCCAGCAGCCCTGGGGGGACAGGGGGTAATGAAAAACTGTTTTTT. It yields the protein CASSPGGTGGNEKLFF.

Details on this clone: The same CDR3 arises from other DNA sequences in this sample as well. V gene TRBV9 combines with J gene TRBJ2-7; D unresolved. Trimming removed 0 bases at V and 3 bases at J, with 10 bases between. CDR3 length equals 14 residues. The V gene's germline CDR1 is SGDLS and CDR2 YYNGEE. CDR3 amino acids: CASSVGALYYEQYF. The CDR3 bases are TGTGCCAGCAGCGTAGGGGCCCTATACTACGAGCAGTACTTC.

The genes are TRBV30 and TRBJ2-5; D is perhaps TRBD1 (6 bases). CDR3 length: 14 amino acids. Per the germline V gene, CDR1 is GTSNPN and CDR2 is SVGIG (reference sequence). V was trimmed by 5 bases and J by 5 bases, leaving 18 bases between them. CDR3 nucleotide sequence: TGTGCCTGGGGACCCGACAGGTCGCAGGAGACCCAGTACTTC. This sequence encodes CAWGPDRSQETQYF. The full variable domain, its missing parts supplied by reference TRBV30 and TRBJ2-5, is SQTIHQWPATLVQPVGSPLSLECTVEGTSNPNLYWYRQAAGRGLQLLFYSVGIGQISSEVPQNLSASRPQDRQFILSSKKLLLSDSGFYLCAWGPDRSQETQYFGPGTRLLVL.

The rearrangement joins TRBV27 to TRBJ2-3; D is possibly TRBD1 (7 bases). This CDR3 has 14 amino acids. With 6 bases removed from V and 13 bases from J, the gap between germline ends came to 23 bases. Germline loops: CDR1 MNHEY, CDR2 SMNVEV (reference sequence). The CDR3 reads CASSPPGGKNGEYF. For the CDR3, the DNA is TGTGCCAGCAGCCCCCCAGGGGGGAAAAACGGGGAGTATTTT.

As regards this clone: At one end, the junction sequence differs from germline, possibly due to a read error. This chain uses TRBV7-9 with TRBJ2-5; perhaps TRBD1 as D (6 bases). Looked up from germline, CDR1 is SEHNR and CDR2 is FQNEAQ (reference sequence). CDR3 length: 8 amino acids. The DNA of the CDR3 is TGCAGGGGCGAGACCCAGTACTTC. Residues: CRGETQYF.